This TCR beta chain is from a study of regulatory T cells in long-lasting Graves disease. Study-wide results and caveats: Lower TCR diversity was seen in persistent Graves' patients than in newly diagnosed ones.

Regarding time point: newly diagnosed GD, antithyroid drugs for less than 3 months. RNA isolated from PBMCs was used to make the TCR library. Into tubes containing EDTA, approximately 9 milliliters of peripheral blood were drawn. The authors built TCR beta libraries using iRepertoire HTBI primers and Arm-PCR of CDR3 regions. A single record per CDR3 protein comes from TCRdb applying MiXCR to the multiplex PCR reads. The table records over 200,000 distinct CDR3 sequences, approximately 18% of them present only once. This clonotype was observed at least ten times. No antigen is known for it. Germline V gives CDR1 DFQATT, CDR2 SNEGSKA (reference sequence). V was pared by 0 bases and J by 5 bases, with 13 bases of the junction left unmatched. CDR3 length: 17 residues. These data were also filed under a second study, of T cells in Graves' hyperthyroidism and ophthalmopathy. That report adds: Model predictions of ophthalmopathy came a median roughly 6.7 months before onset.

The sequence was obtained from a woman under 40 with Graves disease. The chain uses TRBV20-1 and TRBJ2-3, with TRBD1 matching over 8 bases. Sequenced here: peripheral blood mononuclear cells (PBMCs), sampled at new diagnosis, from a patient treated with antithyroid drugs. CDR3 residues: CSARDLLRGQLVDTQYF. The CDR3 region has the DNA TGCAGTGCTAGAGATCTCCTCAGGGGGCAATTAGTAGATACGCAGTATTTT.